This TCR beta chain was sequenced during a study of blood T cell repertoires in COVID-19. On the study more broadly: Italy, Spain and the United States were the sources of the convalescent and acute COVID-19 samples. PBMCs, B-cell-depleted T cells, or T cells were the source of the cDNA or gDNA that made up the material.

Authors' data handling: From reference gene primer amplification, estimates of nucleated cell counts were derived. Sequenced by immunoSEQ multiplex PCR; TCRdb stores in-frame clones only, minus some. V and J calls and clone size are given by that table; D and trimming were obtained from the DNA. This sample yields fewer than 60,000 clones, of which around 81% are seen a single time; roughly 7% belongs to the top ten. Germline lookup yields CDR1 LNHDA and CDR2 SQIVND (reference sequence). The CDR3 consists of 14 residues. The V end was cut by 0 bases, the J end by 6 bases, with 12 bases between. The TCR comes from a man in his 70s with active COVID-19. The specimen was peripheral blood. V and J are TRBV19 and TRBJ2-7; perhaps TRBD1 as D (5 bases). CDR3 loop: CASSIEAGLSEQYF. DNA for the CDR3: TGTGCCAGTAGTATAGAAGCAGGGTTGAGCGAGCAGTACTTC.